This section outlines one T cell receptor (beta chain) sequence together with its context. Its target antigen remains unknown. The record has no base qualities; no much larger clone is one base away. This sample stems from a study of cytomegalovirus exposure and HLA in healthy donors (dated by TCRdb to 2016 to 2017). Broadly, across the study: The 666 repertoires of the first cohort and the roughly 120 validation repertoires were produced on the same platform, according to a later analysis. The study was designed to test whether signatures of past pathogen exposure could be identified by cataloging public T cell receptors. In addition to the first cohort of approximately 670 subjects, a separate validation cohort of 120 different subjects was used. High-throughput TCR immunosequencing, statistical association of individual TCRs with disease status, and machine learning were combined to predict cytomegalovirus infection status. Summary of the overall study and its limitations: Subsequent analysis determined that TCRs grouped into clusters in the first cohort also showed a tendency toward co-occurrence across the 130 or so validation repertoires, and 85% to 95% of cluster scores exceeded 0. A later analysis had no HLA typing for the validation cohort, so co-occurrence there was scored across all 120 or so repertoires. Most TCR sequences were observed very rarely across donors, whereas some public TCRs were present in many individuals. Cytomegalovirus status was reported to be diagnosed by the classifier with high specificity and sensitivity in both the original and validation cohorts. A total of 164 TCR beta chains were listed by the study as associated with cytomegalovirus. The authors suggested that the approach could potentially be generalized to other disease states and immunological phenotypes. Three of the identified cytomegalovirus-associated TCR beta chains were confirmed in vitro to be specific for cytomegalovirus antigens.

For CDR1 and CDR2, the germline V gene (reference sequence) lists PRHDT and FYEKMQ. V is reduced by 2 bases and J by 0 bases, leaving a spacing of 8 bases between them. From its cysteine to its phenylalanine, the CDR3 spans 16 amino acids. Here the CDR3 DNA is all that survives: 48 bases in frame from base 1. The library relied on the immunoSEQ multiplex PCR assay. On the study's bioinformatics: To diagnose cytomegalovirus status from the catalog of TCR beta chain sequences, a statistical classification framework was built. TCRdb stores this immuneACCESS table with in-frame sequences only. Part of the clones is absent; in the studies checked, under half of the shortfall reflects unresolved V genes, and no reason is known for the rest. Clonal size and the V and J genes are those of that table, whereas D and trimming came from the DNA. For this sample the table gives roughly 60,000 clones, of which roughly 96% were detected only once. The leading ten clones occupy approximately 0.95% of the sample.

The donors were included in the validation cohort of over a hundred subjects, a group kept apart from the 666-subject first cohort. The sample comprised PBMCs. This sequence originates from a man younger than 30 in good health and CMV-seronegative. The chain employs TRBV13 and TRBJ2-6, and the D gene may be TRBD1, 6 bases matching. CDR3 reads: CASSLTGSSGANVLTF. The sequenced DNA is TGTGCCAGCAGCTTAACAGGGAGCTCTGGGGCCAACGTCCTGACTTTC.